The present entry profiles one T cell receptor (beta chain) with its context. The target of this receptor is not known. Base qualities are not provided; no much larger clone lies one nucleotide away. Receptor amplification or capture employed the immunoSEQ multiplex PCR assay. Here the immuneACCESS table is served through TCRdb, limited to in-frame sequences with V and J called. Missing clones are a known gap in these copies; in checked studies unresolved V genes cover under half, and the rest lacks a known reason. Present in this sample are 58,000 or so clones, about 88% of which were seen just once. The ten largest clonotypes hold about 1.8% of the sample. This entry is derived from a study of T cell changes during pregnancy in multiple sclerosis (dated 2019 in TCRdb). Notes on the research overall: In women with multiple sclerosis, the researchers looked at how the T cell repertoire shifted as pregnancy progressed.

The CDR3 covers 13 residues, taking in both the cysteine and the phenylalanine. Only CDR3 DNA remains: 39 bases, in frame from the first base. As encoded in the germline V gene (reference sequence), CDR1 is SEHNR while CDR2 is FQNEAQ. Trimming takes 3 bases from V and 4 bases from J, and the germline ends sit 10 bases apart. The sequenced sample was peripheral blood, obtained after pregnancy. The sequence came from a female donor with multiple sclerosis, enrolled in a pregnancy study. This chain is built from TRBV7-9 and TRBJ2-7; TRBD2 is a possible D gene, resting on 6 matching bases. The CDR3 region: CASSFSGLYEQYF. DNA sequence: TGTGCCAGCAGCTTCAGCGGGCTTTACGAGCAGTACTTC.